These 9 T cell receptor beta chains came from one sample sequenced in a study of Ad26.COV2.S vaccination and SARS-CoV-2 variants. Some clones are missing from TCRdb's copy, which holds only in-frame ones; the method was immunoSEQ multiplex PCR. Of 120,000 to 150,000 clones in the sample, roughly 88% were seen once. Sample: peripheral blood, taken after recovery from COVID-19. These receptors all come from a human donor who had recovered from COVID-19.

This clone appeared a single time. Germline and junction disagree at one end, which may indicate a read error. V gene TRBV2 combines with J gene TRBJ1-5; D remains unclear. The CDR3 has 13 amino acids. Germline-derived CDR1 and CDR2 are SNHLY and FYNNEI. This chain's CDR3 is CANSPGSDQPQHF. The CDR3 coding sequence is TGTGCCAACAGTCCGGGGTCCGATCAGCCCCAGCATTTT.

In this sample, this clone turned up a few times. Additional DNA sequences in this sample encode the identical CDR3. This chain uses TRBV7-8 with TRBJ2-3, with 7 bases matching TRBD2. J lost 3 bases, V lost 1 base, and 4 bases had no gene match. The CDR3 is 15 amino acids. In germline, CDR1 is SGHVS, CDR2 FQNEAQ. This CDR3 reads CASSLGGGGTDTQYF. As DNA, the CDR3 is TGTGCCAGCAGCTTAGGGGGCGGGGGAACAGATACGCAGTATTTT.

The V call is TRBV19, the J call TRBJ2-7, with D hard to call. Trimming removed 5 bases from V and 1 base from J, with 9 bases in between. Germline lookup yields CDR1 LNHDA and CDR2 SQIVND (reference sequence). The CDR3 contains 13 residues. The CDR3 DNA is TGTGCCAGTAGTCACGGCATGTCCTACGAGCAGTACTTC. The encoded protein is CASSHGMSYEQYF. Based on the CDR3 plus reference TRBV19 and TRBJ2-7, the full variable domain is DGGITQSPKYLFRKEGQNVTLSCEQNLNHDAMYWYRQDPGQGLRLIYYSQIVNDFQKGDIAEGYSVSREKKESFPLTVTSAQKNPTAFYLCASSHGMSYEQYFGPGTRLTVT.

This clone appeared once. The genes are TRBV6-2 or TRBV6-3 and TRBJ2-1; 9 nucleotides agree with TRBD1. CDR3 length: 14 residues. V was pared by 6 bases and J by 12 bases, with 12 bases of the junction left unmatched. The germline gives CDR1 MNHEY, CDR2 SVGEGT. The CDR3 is CASSGTGRGNRQFF. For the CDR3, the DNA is TGTGCCAGCAGCGGGACAGGGAGGGGGAATCGGCAGTTCTTC.

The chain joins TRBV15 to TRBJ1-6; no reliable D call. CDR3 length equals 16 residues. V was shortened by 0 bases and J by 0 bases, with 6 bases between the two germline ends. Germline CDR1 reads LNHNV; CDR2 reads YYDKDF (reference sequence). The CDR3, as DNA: TGTGCCACCAGCAGAGATCCTGTCTCCTATAATTCACCCCTCCACTTT. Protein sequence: CATSRDPVSYNSPLHF.

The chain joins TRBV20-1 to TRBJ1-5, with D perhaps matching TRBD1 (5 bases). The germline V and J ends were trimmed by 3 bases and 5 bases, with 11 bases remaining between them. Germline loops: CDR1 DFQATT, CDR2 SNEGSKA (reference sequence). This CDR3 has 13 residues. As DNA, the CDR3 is TGCAGTGCTAGTAGGAGGGACGATCAGCCCCAGCATTTT. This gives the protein CSASRRDDQPQHF.

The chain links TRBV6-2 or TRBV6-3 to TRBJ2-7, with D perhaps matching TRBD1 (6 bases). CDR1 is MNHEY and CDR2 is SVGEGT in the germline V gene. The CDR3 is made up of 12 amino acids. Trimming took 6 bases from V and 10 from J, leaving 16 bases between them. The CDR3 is CASSPRQATQYF. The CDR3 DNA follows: TGTGCCAGCAGCCCCCGACAGGCAACTCAGTACTTC.

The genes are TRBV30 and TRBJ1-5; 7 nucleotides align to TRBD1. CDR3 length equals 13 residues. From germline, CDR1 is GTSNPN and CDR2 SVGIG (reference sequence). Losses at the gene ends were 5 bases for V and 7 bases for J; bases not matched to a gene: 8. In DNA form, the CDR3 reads TGTGCCTGGGATAGCACAGGGGCGCAGCCCCAGCATTTT. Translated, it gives CAWDSTGAQPQHF.

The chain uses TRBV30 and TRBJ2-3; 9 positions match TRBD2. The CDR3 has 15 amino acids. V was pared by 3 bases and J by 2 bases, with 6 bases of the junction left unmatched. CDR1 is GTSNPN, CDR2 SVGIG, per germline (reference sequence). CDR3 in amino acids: CAWRAGGRNTDTQYF. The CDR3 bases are TGTGCCTGGAGGGCGGGGGGGCGAAACACAGATACGCAGTATTTT.